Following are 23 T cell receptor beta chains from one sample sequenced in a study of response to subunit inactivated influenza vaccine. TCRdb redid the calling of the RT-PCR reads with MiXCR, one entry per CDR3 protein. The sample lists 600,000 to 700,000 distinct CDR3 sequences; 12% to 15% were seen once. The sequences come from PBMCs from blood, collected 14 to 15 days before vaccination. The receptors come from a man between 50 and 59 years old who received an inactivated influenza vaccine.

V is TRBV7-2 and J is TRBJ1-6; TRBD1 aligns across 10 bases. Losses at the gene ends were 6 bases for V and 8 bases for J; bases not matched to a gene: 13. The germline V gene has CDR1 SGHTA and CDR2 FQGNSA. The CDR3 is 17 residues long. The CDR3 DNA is TGTGCCAGCAGGGACACGTTGACAGGGGGCAGGCATTCACCCCTCCACTTT. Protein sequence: CASRDTLTGGRHSPLHF.

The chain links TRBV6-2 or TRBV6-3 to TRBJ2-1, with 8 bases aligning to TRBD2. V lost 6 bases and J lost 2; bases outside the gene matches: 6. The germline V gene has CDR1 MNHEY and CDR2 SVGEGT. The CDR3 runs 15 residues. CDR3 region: CASSPGGAPYNEQFF. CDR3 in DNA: TGTGCCAGCAGCCCCGGGGGGGCCCCCTACAATGAGCAGTTCTTC.

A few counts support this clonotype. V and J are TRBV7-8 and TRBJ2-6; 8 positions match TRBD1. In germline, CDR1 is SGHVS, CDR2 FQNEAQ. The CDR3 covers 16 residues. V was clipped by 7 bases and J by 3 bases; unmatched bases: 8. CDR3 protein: CASTRQGAFGANVLTF. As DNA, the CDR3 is TGTGCCAGCACCCGGCAGGGGGCTTTTGGGGCCAACGTCCTGACTTTC.

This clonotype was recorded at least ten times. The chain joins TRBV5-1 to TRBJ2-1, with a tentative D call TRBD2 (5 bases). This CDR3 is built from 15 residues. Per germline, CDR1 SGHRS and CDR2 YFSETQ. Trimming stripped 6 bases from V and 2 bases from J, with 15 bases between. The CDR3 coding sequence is TGCGCCAGCACCACCACATTCGGGACCTACAATGAGCAGTTCTTC. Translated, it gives CASTTTFGTYNEQFF.

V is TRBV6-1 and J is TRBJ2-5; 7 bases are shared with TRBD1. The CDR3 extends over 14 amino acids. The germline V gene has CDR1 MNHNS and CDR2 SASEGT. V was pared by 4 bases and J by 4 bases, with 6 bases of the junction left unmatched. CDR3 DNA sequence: TGTGCCAGCAGTGGACAGGGTTTCGCAGAGACCCAGTACTTC. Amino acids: CASSGQGFAETQYF.

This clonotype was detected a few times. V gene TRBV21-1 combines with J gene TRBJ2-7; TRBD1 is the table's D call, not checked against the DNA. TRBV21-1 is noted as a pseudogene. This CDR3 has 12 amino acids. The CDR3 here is CASSKRLGRGYF. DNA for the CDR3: TGTGCCAGCAGCAAACGGTTAGGCAGGGGGTACTTC.

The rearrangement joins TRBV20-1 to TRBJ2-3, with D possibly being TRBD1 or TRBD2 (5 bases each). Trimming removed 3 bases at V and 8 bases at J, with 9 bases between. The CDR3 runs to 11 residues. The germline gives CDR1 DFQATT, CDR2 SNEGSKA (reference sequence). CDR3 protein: CSASVGATQYF. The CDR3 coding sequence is TGCAGTGCTAGCGTCGGGGCTACGCAGTATTTT.

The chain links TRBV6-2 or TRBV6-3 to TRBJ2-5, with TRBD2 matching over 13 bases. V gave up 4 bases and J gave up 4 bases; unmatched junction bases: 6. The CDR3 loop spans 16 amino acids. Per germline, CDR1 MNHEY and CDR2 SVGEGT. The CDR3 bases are TGTGCCAGCAGTTTCAGACTAGCGGGGGGTCTAGAGACCCAGTACTTC. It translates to CASSFRLAGGLETQYF.

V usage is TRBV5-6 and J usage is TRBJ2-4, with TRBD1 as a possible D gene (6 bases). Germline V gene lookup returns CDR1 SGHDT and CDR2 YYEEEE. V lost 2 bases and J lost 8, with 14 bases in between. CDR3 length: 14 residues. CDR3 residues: CASSFWTAADIQYF. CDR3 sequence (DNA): TGTGCCAGCAGCTTTTGGACAGCCGCCGACATTCAGTACTTC.

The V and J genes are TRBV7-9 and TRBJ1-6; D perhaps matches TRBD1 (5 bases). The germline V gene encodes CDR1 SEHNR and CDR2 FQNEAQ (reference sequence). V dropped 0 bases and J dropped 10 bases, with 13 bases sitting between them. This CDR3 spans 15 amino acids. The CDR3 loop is CASSLADATGSPLHF. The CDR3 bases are TGTGCCAGCAGCTTAGCGGACGCTACAGGCTCACCCCTCCACTTT.

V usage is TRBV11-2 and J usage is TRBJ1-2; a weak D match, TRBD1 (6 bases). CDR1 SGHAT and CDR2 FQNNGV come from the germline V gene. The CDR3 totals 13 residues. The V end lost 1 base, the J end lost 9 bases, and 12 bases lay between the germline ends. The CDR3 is CASSLGGAGSYTF. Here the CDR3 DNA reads TGTGCCAGCAGCTTAGGGGGGGCCGGGAGCTACACCTTC.

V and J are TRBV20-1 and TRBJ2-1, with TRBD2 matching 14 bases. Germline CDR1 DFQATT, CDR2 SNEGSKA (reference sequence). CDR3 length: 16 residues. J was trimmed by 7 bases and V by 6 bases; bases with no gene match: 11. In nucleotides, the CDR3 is TGCAGTGCCCGGACTAGCGGGAGGCCCCGGGGAAATGAGCAGTTCTTC. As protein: CSARTSGRPRGNEQFF.

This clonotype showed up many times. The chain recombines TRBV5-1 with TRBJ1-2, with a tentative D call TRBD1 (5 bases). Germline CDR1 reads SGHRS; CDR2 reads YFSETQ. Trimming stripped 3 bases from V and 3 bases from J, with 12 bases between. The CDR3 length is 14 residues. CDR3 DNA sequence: TGCGCCAGCAGCTCAGGGAATTTTGACTATGGCTACACCTTC. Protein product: CASSSGNFDYGYTF.

As DNA, the CDR3 is TGTGCCAGTCGGCGGGCGGTATCCTACGAGCAGTACTTC. Its protein is CASRRAVSYEQYF. This rearrangement joins TRBV27 to TRBJ2-7, with D perhaps TRBD2 (5 bases). The CDR3 is made up of 13 amino acids. V lost 9 bases and J 1 base, leaving 13 bases between the germline ends. Germline V gene sequence: CDR1 MNHEY, CDR2 SMNVEV (reference sequence).

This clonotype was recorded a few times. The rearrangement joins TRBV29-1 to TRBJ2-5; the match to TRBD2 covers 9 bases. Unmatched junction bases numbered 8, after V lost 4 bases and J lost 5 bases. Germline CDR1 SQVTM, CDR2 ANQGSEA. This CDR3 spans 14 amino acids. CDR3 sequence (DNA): TGCAGCGTTGCCGGGACTAGCCCCAGGGAGACCCAGTACTTC. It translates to CSVAGTSPRETQYF.

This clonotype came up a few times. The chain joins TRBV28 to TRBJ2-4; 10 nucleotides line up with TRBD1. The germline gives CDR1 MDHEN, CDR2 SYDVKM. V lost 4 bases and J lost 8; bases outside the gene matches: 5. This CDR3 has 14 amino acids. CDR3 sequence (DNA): TGTGCCAGCAGTTCCCAGACAGGGGGCGACATTCAGTACTTC. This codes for CASSSQTGGDIQYF.

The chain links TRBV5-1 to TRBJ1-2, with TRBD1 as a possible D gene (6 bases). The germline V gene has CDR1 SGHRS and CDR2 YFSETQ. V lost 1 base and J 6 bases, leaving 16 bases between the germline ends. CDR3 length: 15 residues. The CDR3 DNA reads TGCGCCAGCAGCTTGAACCAGGGGACTATTGATGGCTACACCTTC. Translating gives CASSLNQGTIDGYTF.

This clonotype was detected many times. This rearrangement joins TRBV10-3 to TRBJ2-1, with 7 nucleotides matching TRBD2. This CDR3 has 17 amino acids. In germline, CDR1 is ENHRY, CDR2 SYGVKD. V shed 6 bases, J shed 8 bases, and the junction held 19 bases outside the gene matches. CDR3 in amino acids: CAIRSTTEGGGSHEQFF. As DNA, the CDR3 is TGTGCCATCAGGAGCACCACGGAGGGCGGGGGTTCGCATGAGCAGTTCTTC.

CDR3 DNA: TGTGCCAGCTCCCCGCCGAGCGAGCGTGATACCCAGTACTTC. It yields the protein CASSPPSERDTQYF. The chain combines TRBV18 with TRBJ2-5, with D unresolved. V lost 6 bases, J lost 8 bases, and 19 bases lay in between. Germline lookup yields CDR1 KGHSH and CDR2 LQKENI. This CDR3 spans 14 amino acids.

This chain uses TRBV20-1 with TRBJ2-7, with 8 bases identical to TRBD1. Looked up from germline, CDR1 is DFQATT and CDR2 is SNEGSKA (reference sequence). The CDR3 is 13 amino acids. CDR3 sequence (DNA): TGCAGTGCCGACAGGGGTGATGGAGCCCCGGTGGGCGTC. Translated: CSADRGDGAPVGV.

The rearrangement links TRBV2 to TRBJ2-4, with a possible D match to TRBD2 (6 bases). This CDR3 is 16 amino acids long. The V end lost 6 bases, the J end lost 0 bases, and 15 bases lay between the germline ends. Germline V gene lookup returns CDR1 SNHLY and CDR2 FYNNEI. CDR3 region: CASRRGTSRAKNIQYF. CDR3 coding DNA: TGTGCCAGCAGACGGGGTACTAGCCGAGCCAAAAACATTCAGTACTTC.

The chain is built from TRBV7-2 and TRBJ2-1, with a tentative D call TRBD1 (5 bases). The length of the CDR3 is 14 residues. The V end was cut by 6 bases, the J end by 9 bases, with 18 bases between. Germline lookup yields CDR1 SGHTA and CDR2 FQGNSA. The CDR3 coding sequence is TGTGCCAGCAGGCTCTTAGGTCCGCAGGGTGAGCAGTTCTTC. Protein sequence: CASRLLGPQGEQFF.

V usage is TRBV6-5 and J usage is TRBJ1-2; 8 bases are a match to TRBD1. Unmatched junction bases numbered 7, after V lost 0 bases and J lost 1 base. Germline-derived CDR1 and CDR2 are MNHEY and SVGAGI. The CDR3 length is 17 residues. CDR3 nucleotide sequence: TGTGCCAGCAGTTACTCGCCAGGGGGCTTGGATAACTATGGCTACACCTTC. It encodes CASSYSPGGLDNYGYTF.